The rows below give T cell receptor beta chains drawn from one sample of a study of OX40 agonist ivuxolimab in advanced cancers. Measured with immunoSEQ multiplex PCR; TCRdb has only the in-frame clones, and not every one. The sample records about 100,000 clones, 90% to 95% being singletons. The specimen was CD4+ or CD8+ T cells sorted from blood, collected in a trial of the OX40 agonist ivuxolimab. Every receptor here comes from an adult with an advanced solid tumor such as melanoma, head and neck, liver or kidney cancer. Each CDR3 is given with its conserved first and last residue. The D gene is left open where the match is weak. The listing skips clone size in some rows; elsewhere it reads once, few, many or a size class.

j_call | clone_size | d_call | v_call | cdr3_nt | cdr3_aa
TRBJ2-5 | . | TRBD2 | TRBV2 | TGTGCCAGCAGTGCCCGACTAGCGGAGATCCAAGAGACCCAGTACTTC | CASSARLAEIQETQYF
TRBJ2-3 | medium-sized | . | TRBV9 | TGTGCCAGCGGCCACCGCCGGGACACGGAAAGAACAGATACGCAGTATTTT | CASGHRRDTERTDTQYF
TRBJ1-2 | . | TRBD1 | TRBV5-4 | TGTGCCAGCAGCTTGGCCCGTAGGGGGGCGGACAGGGGCAAAGCGGGCTACACCTTC | CASSLARRGADRGKAGYTF
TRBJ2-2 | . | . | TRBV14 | TGTGCCAGCAGTCTTGCCGGGGTCCACACCGGGGAGCTGTTTTTT | CASSLAGVHTGELFF
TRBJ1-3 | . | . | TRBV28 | TGTGCCAGTGTTGCTGCTGGGACAAACTCTGGAAACACCATATATTTT | CASVAAGTNSGNTIYF
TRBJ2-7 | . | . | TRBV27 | TGTGCCAGCAGTTTATATGGCTATTCCTACGAGCAGTACTTC | CASSLYGYSYEQYF
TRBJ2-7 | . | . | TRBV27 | TGTGCCAGCAGTCTATTGGAGGGCGAGCAGTACTTC | CASSLLEGEQYF
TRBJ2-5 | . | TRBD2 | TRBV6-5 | TGTGCCAGCAGTTACGAGGGCGGGAGGCAAGAGACCCAGTACTTC | CASSYEGGRQETQYF
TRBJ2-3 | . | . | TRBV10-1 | TGCGCCAGCAGTGTAAGCAGGACCCTCAGCACAGATACGCAGTATTTT | CASSVSRTLSTDTQYF
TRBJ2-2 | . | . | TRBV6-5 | TGTGCCAGCAGACAGGGGAACACCGGGGAGCTGTTTTTT | CASRQGNTGELFF
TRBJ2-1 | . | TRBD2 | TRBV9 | TGTGCCAGCAGCGTAGTTTCTAGCGGGAGCAATGAGCAGTTCTTC | CASSVVSSGSNEQFF
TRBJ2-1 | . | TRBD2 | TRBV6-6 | TGTGCCAGCAGTCACGGGACTAACTCCTACAATGAGCAGTTCTTC | CASSHGTNSYNEQFF
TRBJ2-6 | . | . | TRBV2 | TGTGCCAGCAGTCGGCTCTCTGGGGCCAACGTCCTGACTTTC | CASSRLSGANVLTF
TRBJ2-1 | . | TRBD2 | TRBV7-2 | TGTGCCAGCAGCTCTAGCGGGGGGCTGGATGAGCAGTTCTTC | CASSSSGGLDEQFF
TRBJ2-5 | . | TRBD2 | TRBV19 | TGTGCCAGTTCCCCGTGGGGGGAGGGAGAGACCCAGTACTTC | CASSPWGEGETQYF
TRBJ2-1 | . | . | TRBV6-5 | TGTGCCAGCGGTTTTATTCCTAGGCTTAGAGGGCATGAGCAGTTCTTC | CASGFIPRLRGHEQFF
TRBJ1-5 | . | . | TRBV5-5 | TGTGCCAGCAGCTCGGGGGACCAGCCCCAGCATTTT | CASSSGDQPQHF
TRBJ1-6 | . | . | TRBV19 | TGTGCCAGTAGTATAACAGGGCATAATTCACCCCTCCACTTT | CASSITGHNSPLHF
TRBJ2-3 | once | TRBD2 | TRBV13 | TGTGCCAGCAGCGTGCGAGCGGGAGCGAAGACCCCCACAGATACGCAGTATTTT | CASSVRAGAKTPTDTQYF
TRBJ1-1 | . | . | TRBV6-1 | TGTGCCACCCTGCGGGGTGGCACTGAAGCTTTCTTT | CATLRGGTEAFF
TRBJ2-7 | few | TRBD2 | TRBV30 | TGTGCCTGGAGCGGTCTCAATGAGGGGACTAGCTGGAGCTACGAGCAGTACTTC | CAWSGLNEGTSWSYEQYF
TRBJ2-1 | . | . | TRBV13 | TGTGCCAGCAGCCCACGACTAGGGGGCTCCTACAATGAGCAGTTCTTC | CASSPRLGGSYNEQFF
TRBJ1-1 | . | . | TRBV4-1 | TGCGCCAGCAGCCAAGTTTCTCTTAGGACTGAAGCTTTCTTT | CASSQVSLRTEAFF
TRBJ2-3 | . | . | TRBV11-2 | TGTGCCAGCAGCCTAACCCCGGCAATTCAAAGTCCAGATACGCAGTATTTT | CASSLTPAIQSPDTQYF
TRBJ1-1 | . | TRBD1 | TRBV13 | TGTGCCAGCAGGCCTTCAGGGGGGGCTGAAGCTTTCTTT | CASRPSGGAEAFF
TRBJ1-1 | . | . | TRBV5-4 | TGTGCCAGCAGCTGGCGCGGGAGTGATGGTGAAGCTTTCTTT | CASSWRGSDGEAFF
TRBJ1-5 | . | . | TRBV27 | TGTGCCAGCAGTTTATTCGCCCTACGGGATCAGCCCCAGCATTTT | CASSLFALRDQPQHF
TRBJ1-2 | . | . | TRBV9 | TGTGCCAGCAGCGTAGACCCAGGGGCCTCCCCCACCTTC | CASSVDPGASPTF
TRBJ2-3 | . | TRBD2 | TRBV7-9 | TGTGCCAGCAGCTTAGGGCTTGGACTAGACGGGACAGATACGCAGTATTTT | CASSLGLGLDGTDTQYF
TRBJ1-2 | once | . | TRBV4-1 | TGCGCCAGCAGCCAAGACAGGGGCCCAACCTTTAACTATGGCTACACCTTC | CASSQDRGPTFNYGYTF
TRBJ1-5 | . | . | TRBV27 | TGTGCCAGCAGTTTAAGGGGGTCCAATCAGCCCCAGCATTTT | CASSLRGSNQPQHF
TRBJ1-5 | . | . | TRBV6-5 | TGTGCCAGCAGTACAGGGCAGGATCAGCCCCAGCATTTT | CASSTGQDQPQHF
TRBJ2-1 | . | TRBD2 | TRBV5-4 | TGTGCCAGCAGCTCCGGGACTAGCGGGGGGTATGAGCAGTTCTTC | CASSSGTSGGYEQFF
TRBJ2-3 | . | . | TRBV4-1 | TGCGCCAGCAGCCTCGTCGTTTCTACTAGCACAGATACGCAGTATTTT | CASSLVVSTSTDTQYF
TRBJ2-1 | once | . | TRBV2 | TGTGCCAGCAATTCAGGCCAGCTGCATGAGCAGTTCTTC | CASNSGQLHEQFF
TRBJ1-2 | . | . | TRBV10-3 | TGTGCCATCAGTGAGTCGGGAGACAGCTACTATGGCTACACCTTC | CAISESGDSYYGYTF
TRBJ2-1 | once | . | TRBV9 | TGTGCCAGCAGCGTAGATATCAATGAGCAGTTCTTC | CASSVDINEQFF
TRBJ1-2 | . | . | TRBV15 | TGTGCCACCAGCAGAGCCAGGGGCGAGTCCTATGGCTACACCTTC | CATSRARGESYGYTF
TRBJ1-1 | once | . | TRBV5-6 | TGTGCCAGCAGCTTTACAGGGATAAGCACTGAAGCTTTCTTT | CASSFTGISTEAFF
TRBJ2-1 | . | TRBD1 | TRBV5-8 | TGTGCCAAAGAACAGGGGGCTGATGAGCAGTTCTTC | CAKEQGADEQFF
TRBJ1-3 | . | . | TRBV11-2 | TGTGCCAGCAGCTTAGCCTATAGGGTATCTGGAAACACCATATATTTT | CASSLAYRVSGNTIYF
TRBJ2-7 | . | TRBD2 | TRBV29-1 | TGCAGCGTTACATATGGGGAGGGTCCCTACGAGCAGTACTTC | CSVTYGEGPYEQYF
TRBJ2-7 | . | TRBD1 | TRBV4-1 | TGCGCCAGCAGCCAAGAGAACAGGGGGGTGGCCTACGAGCAGTACTTC | CASSQENRGVAYEQYF
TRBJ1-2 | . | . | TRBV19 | TGTGCCAGTAGTATACGACAGGCTAACTATGGCTACACCTTC | CASSIRQANYGYTF
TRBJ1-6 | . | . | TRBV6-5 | TGTGCCAGCAGTCTACGACAGACCCTCGGTTCACCCCTCCACTTT | CASSLRQTLGSPLHF
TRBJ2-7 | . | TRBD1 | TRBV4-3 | TGCGCCAGCAGCCACGGGACAGGGTCCTACGAGCAGTACTTC | CASSHGTGSYEQYF
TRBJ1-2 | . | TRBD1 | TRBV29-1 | TGCAGCGTGAGGACAGGGGCTAACTATGGCTACACCTTC | CSVRTGANYGYTF
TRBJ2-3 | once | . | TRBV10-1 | TGCGCCAGCAGTGAGACCGGGGGAACCCGCGATACGCAGTATTTT | CASSETGGTRDTQYF
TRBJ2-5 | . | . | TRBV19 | TGTGCCAGTAGTATAGGGGTCTTGAGCGGAGAGACCCAGTACTTC | CASSIGVLSGETQYF
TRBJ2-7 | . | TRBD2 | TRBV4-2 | TGTGCCAGCAGCCAAGAAGACTCGGGGGGGTACGAGCAGTACTTC | CASSQEDSGGYEQYF
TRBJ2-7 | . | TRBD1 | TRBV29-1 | TGCAGCGTTGCTCTACAGGGGGCTTACGAGCAGTACTTC | CSVALQGAYEQYF
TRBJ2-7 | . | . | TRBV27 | TGTGCCAGCAGTTTCGGGGGGCAGACCTACGAGCAGTACTTC | CASSFGGQTYEQYF
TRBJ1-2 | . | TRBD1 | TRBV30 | TGTGCCTGGAGGGGGACAGGCCGCTGGGATGGCTACACCTTC | CAWRGTGRWDGYTF
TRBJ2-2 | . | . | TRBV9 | TGTGCCAGCAGCGTAGAAGCAGGTCCCGGGGAGCTGTTTTTT | CASSVEAGPGELFF
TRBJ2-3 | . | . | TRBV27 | TGTGCCAGCAGTTTTGGGGGGGCCATAGATACGCAGTATTTT | CASSFGGAIDTQYF
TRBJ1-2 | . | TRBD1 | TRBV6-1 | TGTGCCAGCAGTGAAGACAGGGGCACCAACTATGGCTACACCTTC | CASSEDRGTNYGYTF
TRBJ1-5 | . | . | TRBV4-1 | TGCGCCAGCAGCCAAATCAGGGAAAATCAGCCCCAGCATTTT | CASSQIRENQPQHF
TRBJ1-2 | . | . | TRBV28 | TGTGCCAGCAGTTTTTCCTTCGGGCAGGGCTACACCTTC | CASSFSFGQGYTF
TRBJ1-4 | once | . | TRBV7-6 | TGTGCCAGCAGCTTAAAAAACAGCCTATCTGAAAAACTGTTTTTT | CASSLKNSLSEKLFF